These 19 T cell receptor beta chains were all obtained from the same sample, sequenced in a study of blood T cells in healthy people across ages. Primers used in a second PCR of about 7 to 11 cycles were a sample-barcoded 5' primer and a J-beta primer mix. Via MiXCR, TCRdb re-called the 5' RACE reads, giving one row per CDR3 protein. Altogether approximately 900,000 distinct CDR3 sequences are present, under 50% being singletons, with the ten largest covering around an eighth. Source material: blood. The receptors were sampled from a man aged 25 to 40 in good health.

The chain has TRBV6-1 and TRBJ1-6; D might be TRBD1 (6 bases). Germline CDR1 MNHNS, CDR2 SASEGT. The CDR3 loop spans 13 amino acids. The V gene lost 1 base and the J gene lost 9 bases, with 7 bases spanning the gap. The CDR3 bases are TGTGCCAGCAGTGAAGGGGACATTTCACCCCTCCACTTT. This encodes CASSEGDISPLHF.

This chain joins TRBV6-5 and TRBJ1-2; 8 bases line up with TRBD1. The V gene end was trimmed by 4 bases and the J gene end by 0 bases; junction bases not matched to a gene: 1. Germline CDR1 is MNHEY and CDR2 is SVGAGI. This CDR3 contains 14 residues. CDR3 in amino acids: CASSWTGSNYGYTF. In DNA form, the CDR3 reads TGTGCCAGCAGTTGGACAGGGTCTAACTATGGCTACACCTTC.

J is TRBJ1-1 and V is TRBV28; TRBD1 aligns across 9 bases. The length of the CDR3 is 16 residues. The V and J ends lost 5 bases and 8 bases, in that order; junction bases with no gene match: 15. Germline V gene data show CDR1 as MDHEN and CDR2 as SYDVKM. The DNA of the CDR3 is TGTGCCAGCAGTGCCGGAGCCGGGACAGGGAGCGGAGAAGCTTTCTTT. Encoded protein: CASSAGAGTGSGEAFF.

The genes are TRBV24-1 and TRBJ2-1; TRBD1 aligns across 9 bases. With 4 bases clipped from V and 6 bases from J, the junction kept 9 bases outside the gene matches. The CDR3 is 16 amino acids. Germline V lookup: CDR1 KGHDR, CDR2 SFDVKD. CDR3 bases: TGTGCCACCAGTGACCCCAGACAGGGGGGCCCCAATGAGCAGTTCTTC. Protein sequence: CATSDPRQGGPNEQFF.

The V and J genes are TRBV3-1 and TRBJ2-5, with 8 bases that match TRBD2. This CDR3 comprises 15 residues. J was trimmed by 5 bases and V by 5 bases; bases with no gene match: 10. Germline V gene lookup returns CDR1 LGHDT and CDR2 YNNKEL (reference sequence). This CDR3 reads CASSILAGPQETQYF. As DNA, the CDR3 is TGTGCCAGCAGCATTTTAGCGGGGCCACAGGAGACCCAGTACTTC.

The chain employs TRBV5-8 and TRBJ2-5, with 11 nucleotides matching TRBD2. This CDR3 is 16 amino acids long. With 4 bases clipped from V and 1 base from J, the junction kept 6 bases outside the gene matches. Germline-derived CDR1 and CDR2 are SGHTS and YDEGEE. CDR3 in amino acids: CASSGGLAVSQETQYF. CDR3 in DNA: TGTGCCAGCAGCGGGGGACTAGCGGTGAGCCAAGAGACCCAGTACTTC.

This clonotype was recorded a few times. This chain joins TRBV6-5 and TRBJ1-2; D may be TRBD1 (5 bases). This CDR3 has 13 amino acids. Trimming pared 5 bases from V and 8 bases from J, leaving 15 bases between. Germline V gene lookup returns CDR1 MNHEY and CDR2 SVGAGI. CDR3 residues: CASSRDSDRGYTF. CDR3 bases: TGTGCCAGCAGTAGGGACTCCGACAGAGGCTACACCTTC.

The genes are TRBV7-3 and TRBJ1-6, with D possibly matching TRBD1 (6 bases). The CDR3 loop spans 15 amino acids. Germline-derived CDR1 and CDR2 are SGHTA and FQGTGA. Trimming shortened V by 1 base and J by 10 bases, and 14 bases separated the two germline ends. The DNA for the CDR3 is TGTGCCAGCAGCTTAAATCGCCCAGGGGAATCACCCCTCCACTTT. This translates into CASSLNRPGESPLHF.

The rearrangement uses TRBV27 and TRBJ2-1, with TRBD1 matching 11 bases. V shed 2 bases, J shed 6 bases, and the junction held 3 bases outside the gene matches. The CDR3 runs to 15 residues. Per germline, CDR1 MNHEY and CDR2 SMNVEV (reference sequence). CDR3 DNA: TGTGCCAGCAGTTTACTGGACAGGGGGCCCAATGAGCAGTTCTTC. Its protein is CASSLLDRGPNEQFF.

This clonotype appeared a few times. The chain is built from TRBV9 and TRBJ2-7; perhaps TRBD2 as D (5 bases). Trimming pared 0 bases from V and 3 bases from J, leaving 10 bases between. Germline V gene lookup returns CDR1 SGDLS and CDR2 YYNGEE. The CDR3 has 14 amino acids. CDR3 DNA sequence: TGTGCCAGCAGCGTAGAGGGAGACCACTACGAGCAGTACTTC. As protein: CASSVEGDHYEQYF.

This clonotype was observed a handful of times. This sequence joins TRBV7-9 and TRBJ1-2; the D gene is possibly TRBD1 (6 bases). The CDR3 totals 15 residues. The germline V gene has CDR1 SEHNR and CDR2 FQNEAQ (reference sequence). V was trimmed by 5 bases and J by 2 bases, leaving 15 bases between them. The CDR3 DNA reads TGTGCCAGCAGCAGAGAGACGGGGGCGAACTATGGCTACACCTTC. The encoded protein is CASSRETGANYGYTF.

CDR3 protein: CSVFLVTDTQYF. The CDR3 nucleotides are TGCAGCGTCTTCCTCGTCACAGATACGCAGTATTTT. The V call is TRBV29-1, the J call TRBJ2-3; D is unresolved. Deletions cut 6 bases from V and 2 bases from J, with 9 bases between. The CDR3 spans 12 residues. The V gene's germline CDR1 is SQVTM and CDR2 ANQGSEA.

The chain links TRBV30 to TRBJ2-3, with no clear D. The CDR3 runs 13 residues. Germline lookup yields CDR1 GTSNPN and CDR2 SVGIG (reference sequence). The V and J ends lost 3 bases and 1 base respectively, with 8 bases between them. The CDR3 protein is CAWRGRRTDTQYF. DNA of the CDR3: TGTGCCTGGAGGGGTCGACGCACAGATACGCAGTATTTT.

V usage is TRBV28 and J usage is TRBJ1-1, with a tentative D call TRBD1 (5 bases). V was trimmed by 8 bases and J by 8 bases, leaving 18 bases between them. This CDR3 has 13 residues. Germline lookup yields CDR1 MDHEN and CDR2 SYDVKM. CDR3 in amino acids: CASVLGGGQEAFF. CDR3 in DNA: TGTGCCAGCGTACTTGGGGGAGGTCAGGAAGCTTTCTTT.

This clonotype appeared a few times. The chain joins TRBV10-2 to TRBJ2-7; no clear D gene. Between the trimmed V and J ends, which lost 7 bases and 3 bases, there was a span of 7 bases. The germline gives CDR1 WSHSY, CDR2 SAAADI. The CDR3 covers 11 residues. CDR3 sequence: CASIRGYEQYF. The DNA of the CDR3 is TGCGCCAGCATCCGAGGCTACGAGCAGTACTTC.

The genes are TRBV2 and TRBJ1-6; 9 bases are shared with TRBD1. CDR3 length: 15 amino acids. The germline V gene encodes CDR1 SNHLY and CDR2 FYNNEI. The trim removed 6 bases at V and 7 bases at J, leaving 7 bases unmatched. The CDR3 loop reads CASSTQTGGNSPLHF. The CDR3 bases are TGTGCCAGCAGCACACAGACAGGGGGGAATTCACCCCTCCACTTT.

This clonotype was found a few times. This chain joins TRBV7-8 and TRBJ2-5; the match to TRBD1 covers 8 bases. The J call is uncertain, as TRBJ2-7 better fits the DNA end. The CDR3 sequence is 13 residues long. CDR1 is SGHVS and CDR2 is FQNEAQ in the germline V gene. The CDR3 spells CASSLAGGDEQYF. For the CDR3, the DNA is TGTGCCAGCAGCTTGGCAGGGGGCGACGAGCAGTACTTC.

The V call is TRBV2, the J call TRBJ2-5, with 7 positions matching TRBD2. Germline CDR1 reads SNHLY; CDR2 reads FYNNEI. J lost 5 bases, V lost 4 bases, and 10 bases had no gene match. This CDR3 spans 15 amino acids. The CDR3 loop reads CASSGSGGRVETQYF. CDR3 DNA sequence: TGTGCCAGCAGTGGGTCGGGAGGCAGGGTGGAGACCCAGTACTTC.

This clonotype was counted between two and nine times. The rearrangement links TRBV13 to TRBJ1-2; D is undetermined. The length of the CDR3 is 14 residues. V lost 0 bases, J lost 7 bases, and 12 bases lay in between. Germline loops: CDR1 PRHDT, CDR2 FYEKMQ (reference sequence). The DNA for the CDR3 is TGTGCCAGCAGCTTAGGCTGGGAAAAAGGTGGCTACACCTTC. This gives the protein CASSLGWEKGGYTF.